This T cell receptor (beta chain) is from a study of cytomegalovirus exposure and HLA in healthy donors listed by TCRdb under 2017. At the level of the whole study: A later analysis indicated that the 130 or so validation repertoires were generated on the platform also employed for the approximately 700 repertoires of the first cohort. The study aimed to test whether cataloging public T cell receptors could reveal signatures of past pathogen exposure. Along with the roughly 700-subject first cohort, a separate validation cohort of over a hundred different subjects was used. To predict cytomegalovirus infection status, the study combined high-throughput TCR immunosequencing, statistical association of individual TCRs with disease status, and machine learning. Study-wide conclusions, independent of this receptor: Three of the identified cytomegalovirus-associated TCR beta chains were confirmed in vitro to be specific for cytomegalovirus antigens. In a later analysis, TCRs clustered in the first cohort were found to also tend to co-occur in the 130 or so validation repertoires, with about 94% of cluster scores above 0. A later analysis lacked HLA typing for the validation cohort, so it scored co-occurrence in that cohort across all 110 or so repertoires. It was suggested by the authors that the approach could potentially be generalized to other disease states and immunological phenotypes. In both the original and validation cohorts, the classifier was reported to diagnose cytomegalovirus status with high specificity and sensitivity. Most TCR sequences were seen in very few donors, while some public TCRs were found in many individuals. In the study, around 160 TCR beta chains were listed as associated with cytomegalovirus.

The method was the immunoSEQ multiplex PCR assay. From the authors' description of their analysis: A statistical classification framework was built for diagnosing cytomegalovirus status from the catalog of TCR beta chain sequences. TCRdb took this table from immuneACCESS and kept in-frame rearrangements with V and J called. Such tables lack part of the clones; where checked against another copy, unresolved V genes explain under half of the gap, and the rest is unexplained. The V and J calls and clone size come from that table; D and trimming were worked out from the DNA. The sample includes approximately 180,000 clones, with approximately 85% observed a single time. The ten largest clones represent roughly 1.5% of the sample. The CDR3 runs 14 amino acids, cysteine and phenylalanine included. Solely the CDR3 DNA is kept, with 42 bases framed from the first base. The V end gives up 3 bases and the J end 7 bases, leaving 6 bases in the junction not matched to a gene. The germline V gene specifies SGHTA as CDR1 and FQGTGA as CDR2.

The donors were included in the validation cohort of some 120 subjects, a group kept apart from the approximately 700-subject first cohort. This clone has more than one count but fewer than ten. This receptor's antigen is unknown. Nothing much larger sits one base from this clone, and base qualities are not available. Sample: PBMCs. The V and J segments used are TRBV7-3 and TRBJ1-2; 9 bases in the junction line up with TRBD1. The origin of this receptor is a young woman in good health and CMV-seronegative. The CDR3 protein: CASSFGQGKGGYTF. The nucleotide sequence is TGTGCCAGCAGCTTTGGACAGGGGAAGGGTGGCTACACCTTC.